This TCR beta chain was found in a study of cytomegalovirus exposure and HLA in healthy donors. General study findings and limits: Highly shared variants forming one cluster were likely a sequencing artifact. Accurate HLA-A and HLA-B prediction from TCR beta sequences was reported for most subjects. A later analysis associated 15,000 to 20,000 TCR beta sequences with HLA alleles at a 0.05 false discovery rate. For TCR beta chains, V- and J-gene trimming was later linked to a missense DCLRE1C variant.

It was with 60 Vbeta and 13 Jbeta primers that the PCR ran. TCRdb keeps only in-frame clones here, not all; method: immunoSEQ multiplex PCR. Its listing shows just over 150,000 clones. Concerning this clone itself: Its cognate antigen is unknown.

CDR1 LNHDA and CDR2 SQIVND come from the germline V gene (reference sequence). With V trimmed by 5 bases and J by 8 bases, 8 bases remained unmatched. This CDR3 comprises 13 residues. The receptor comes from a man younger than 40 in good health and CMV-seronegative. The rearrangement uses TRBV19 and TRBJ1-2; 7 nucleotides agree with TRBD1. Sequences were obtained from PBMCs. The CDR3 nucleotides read TGTGCCAGTAGTGCTACAGGGGCGGGAGGCTACACCTTC. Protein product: CASSATGAGGYTF. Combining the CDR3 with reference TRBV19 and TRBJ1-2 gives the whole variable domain DGGITQSPKYLFRKEGQNVTLSCEQNLNHDAMYWYRQDPGQGLRLIYYSQIVNDFQKGDIAEGYSVSREKKESFPLTVTSAQKNPTAFYLCASSATGAGGYTFGSGTRLTVV.